The 5 T cell receptor beta chains below were found in one sample sequenced in a study of cytomegalovirus exposure and HLA in healthy donors. This PCR relied on a set of 60 Vbeta primers and 13 Jbeta primers. Sequenced by immunoSEQ multiplex PCR; TCRdb stores in-frame clones only, minus some. The table includes fewer than 90,000 clones, approximately 72% detected once. The sample comprised PBMCs. The receptors were sampled from a man aged 25 to 40 in good health and CMV-seropositive.

This chain connects TRBV30 to TRBJ2-3; weak D call: TRBD2 (5 bases). The ends were cut back, 5 bases at V and 1 base at J, with 7 bases in the middle. The length of the CDR3 is 12 residues. Germline V gene sequence: CDR1 GTSNPN, CDR2 SVGIG (reference sequence). CDR3 sequence reads: CAWERGTDTQYF. CDR3 DNA: TGTGCCTGGGAGAGGGGCACAGATACGCAGTATTTT.

CDR3 sequence: CASTERGGGDTQYF. The CDR3 nucleotides are TGTGCCAGCACGGAGCGGGGGGGCGGAGATACGCAGTATTTT. This rearrangement joins TRBV6-5 to TRBJ2-3; the match to TRBD2 covers 10 bases. The V gene end was trimmed by 7 bases and the J gene end by 5 bases; junction bases not matched to a gene: 6. The CDR3 runs to 14 residues. The germline CDR1 and CDR2 sequences are MNHEY and SVGAGI.

V and J are TRBV2 and TRBJ2-3; TRBD2 matches 10 bases. The CDR3 length is 14 residues. V dropped 7 bases and J dropped 1; count of bases not matched to a gene: 2. CDR1 and CDR2 (germline): SNHLY, FYNNEI. CDR3 in DNA: TGTGCCAGCATTCTAGCGGGGGGCACAGATACGCAGTATTTT. Translation gives CASILAGGTDTQYF.

J is TRBJ2-1 and V is TRBV27, with TRBD2 matching 7 bases. This CDR3 has 17 residues. Germline CDR1 and CDR2: MNHEY and SMNVEV (reference sequence). V gave up 6 bases and J gave up 4 bases; unmatched junction bases: 15. The CDR3: CASSRRVFSGEYNEQFF. The CDR3, as DNA: TGTGCCAGCAGCCGCCGGGTTTTCAGCGGGGAATACAATGAGCAGTTCTTC.

The rearrangement links TRBV21-1 to TRBJ2-2; TRBD2, the table's D call, lacks a check against the DNA. TRBV21-1 is a listed pseudogene. This CDR3 contains 15 residues. CDR3 nucleotide sequence: TGTGCCAGCAGCAAAGCAGGAGGTTCCACCGGGGAGCTGTTTTTT. Translating it yields CASSKAGGSTGELFF.